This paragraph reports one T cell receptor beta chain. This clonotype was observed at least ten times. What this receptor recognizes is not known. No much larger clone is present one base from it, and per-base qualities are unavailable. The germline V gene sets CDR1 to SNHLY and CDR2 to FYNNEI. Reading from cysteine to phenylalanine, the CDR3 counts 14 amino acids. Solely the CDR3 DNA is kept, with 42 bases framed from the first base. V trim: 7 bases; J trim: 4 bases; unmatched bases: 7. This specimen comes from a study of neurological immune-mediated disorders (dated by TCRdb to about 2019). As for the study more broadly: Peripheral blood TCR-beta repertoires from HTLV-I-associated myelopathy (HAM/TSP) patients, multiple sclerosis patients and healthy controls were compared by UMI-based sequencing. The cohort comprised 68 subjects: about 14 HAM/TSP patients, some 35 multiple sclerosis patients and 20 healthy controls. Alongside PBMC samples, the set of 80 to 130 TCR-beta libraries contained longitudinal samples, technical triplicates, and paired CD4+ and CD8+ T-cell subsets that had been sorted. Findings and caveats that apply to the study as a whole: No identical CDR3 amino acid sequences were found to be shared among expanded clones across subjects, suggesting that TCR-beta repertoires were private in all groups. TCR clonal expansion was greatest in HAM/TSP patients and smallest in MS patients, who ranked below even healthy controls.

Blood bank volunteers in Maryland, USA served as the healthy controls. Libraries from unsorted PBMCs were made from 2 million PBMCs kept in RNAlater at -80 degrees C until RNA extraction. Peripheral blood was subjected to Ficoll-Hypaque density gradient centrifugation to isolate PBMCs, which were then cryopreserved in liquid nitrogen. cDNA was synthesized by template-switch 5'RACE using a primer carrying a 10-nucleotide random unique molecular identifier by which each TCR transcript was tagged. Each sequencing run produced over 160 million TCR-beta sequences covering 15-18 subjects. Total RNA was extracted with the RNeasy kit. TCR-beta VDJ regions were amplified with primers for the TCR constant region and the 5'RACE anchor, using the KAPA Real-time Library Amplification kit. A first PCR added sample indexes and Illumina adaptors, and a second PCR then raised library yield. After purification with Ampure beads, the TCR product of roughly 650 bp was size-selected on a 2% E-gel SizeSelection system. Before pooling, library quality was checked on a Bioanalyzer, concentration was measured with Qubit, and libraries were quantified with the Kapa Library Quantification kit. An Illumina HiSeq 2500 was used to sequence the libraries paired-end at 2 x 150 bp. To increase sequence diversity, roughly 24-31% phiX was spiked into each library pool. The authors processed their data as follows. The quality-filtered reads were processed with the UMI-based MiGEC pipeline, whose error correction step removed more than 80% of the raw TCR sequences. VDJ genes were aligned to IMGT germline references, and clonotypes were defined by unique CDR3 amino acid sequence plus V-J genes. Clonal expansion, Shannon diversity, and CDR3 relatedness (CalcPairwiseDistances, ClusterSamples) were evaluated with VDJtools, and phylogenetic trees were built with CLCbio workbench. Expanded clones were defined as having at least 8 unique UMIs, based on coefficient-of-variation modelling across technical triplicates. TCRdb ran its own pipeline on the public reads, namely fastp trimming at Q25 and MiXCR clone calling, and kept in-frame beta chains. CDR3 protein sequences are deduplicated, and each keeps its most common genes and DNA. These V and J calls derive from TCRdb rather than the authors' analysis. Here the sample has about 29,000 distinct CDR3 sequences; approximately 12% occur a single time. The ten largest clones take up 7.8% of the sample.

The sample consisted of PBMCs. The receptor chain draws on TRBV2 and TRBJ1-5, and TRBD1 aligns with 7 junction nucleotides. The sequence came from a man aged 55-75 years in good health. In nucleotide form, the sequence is TGTGCCAGCAACCAGGGGGGAGATAATCAGCCCCAGCATTTT. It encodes CASNQGGDNQPQHF.